This is a list of T cell receptor beta chains from one sample in a study of OX40 agonist ivuxolimab in advanced cancers. TCRdb keeps only in-frame clones here, not all; method: immunoSEQ multiplex PCR. The sample lists tens of thousands of clones, roughly nine tenths occurring once. Here the sequenced sample was CD4+ or CD8+ T cells sorted from blood, taken in a trial of the OX40 agonist ivuxolimab. All receptors derive from an adult with an advanced solid tumor such as melanoma, head and neck, liver or kidney cancer. CDR3s leave out the opening cysteine and the closing phenylalanine or tryptophan.

j_call | v_call | cdr3_aa
TRBJ2-5 | TRBV10-2 | ASRGAGGGETQY
TRBJ1-1 | TRBV27 | ASSPQGPRGMNTEAF
TRBJ2-1 | TRBV5-1 | ASTSGSVYEQF
TRBJ1-2 | TRBV5-4 | ASSFGQETMYGYT
TRBJ1-4 | TRBV6-4 | ASRDRRTNEKLF
TRBJ1-2 | TRBV7-2 | ASSLFQGQGYT
TRBJ2-5 | TRBV19 | ASSVGTLEGETQY
TRBJ1-2 | TRBV6-5 | ASSPRANYGYT
TRBJ1-2 | TRBV4-3 | ASSQSNLQGDGYT
TRBJ2-3 | TRBV4-2 | ASSPAGQYTDTQY
TRBJ1-6 | TRBV19 | AAGESSYNSPLH
TRBJ1-5 | TRBV12-5 | ASGPGTASNQPQH
TRBJ1-1 | TRBV7-9 | ASSYQDITTEAF
TRBJ2-7 | TRBV2 | ASKGMTVAYEQY
TRBJ2-2 | TRBV19 | ASSKRQGSAGELF
TRBJ2-1 | TRBV20-1 | SAELEVEQF
TRBJ2-7 | TRBV30 | AWSRTSGSTSEQY
TRBJ1-6 | TRBV7-9 | ATQRGSNSPLH
TRBJ2-1 | TRBV30 | AWSVGLAVYNEQF
TRBJ2-5 | TRBV5-6 | ASSLGASSQETQY
TRBJ1-6 | TRBV15 | ATSRVDRRDNSPLH
TRBJ2-7 | TRBV9 | ASSGGSYEQY
TRBJ1-3 | TRBV6-5 | ATLGRGSKNTIY
TRBJ2-1 | TRBV29-1 | SVEGLLAGASYNEQF
TRBJ2-7 | TRBV7-2 | ASSLAVHEQY
TRBJ2-7 | TRBV5-1 | ASSLTAYEQY